One and the same sample provided the 13 T cell receptor beta chains below, sequenced in a study of long-term antiretroviral therapy in people with HIV. immunoSEQ v3.0 was run at survey level. Only in-frame clones appear in the TCRdb table, and some are missing; sequencing was by immunoSEQ multiplex PCR. The data show about 24,000 clones, 79% seen once. The sample was unsorted PBMCs, taken 1.2 years after starting antiretroviral therapy. Receptors originate from a middle-aged woman with HIV.

This clone was counted once. The chain is built from TRBV18 and TRBJ2-7; 8 bases align to TRBD1. Looked up from germline, CDR1 is KGHSH and CDR2 is LQKENI. CDR3 length: 15 amino acids. The trim removed 1 base at V and 6 bases at J, leaving 8 bases unmatched. CDR3 nucleotide sequence: TGTGCCAGCTCACCACTCACACAGGGGGGTATCGAGCAGTACTTC. This sequence encodes CASSPLTQGGIEQYF.

This sequence joins TRBV19 and TRBJ1-3; 9 bases are shared with TRBD1. V gave up 3 bases and J gave up 1 base; unmatched junction bases: 10. The CDR3 length is 18 residues. Looked up from germline, CDR1 is LNHDA and CDR2 is SQIVND (reference sequence). The chain's CDR3 is CASSINGQGFGSGNTIYF. DNA for the CDR3: TGTGCCAGTAGTATTAACGGACAGGGGTTTGGGTCTGGAAACACCATATATTTT. Together with reference TRBV19 and TRBJ1-3, the CDR3 gives the full variable domain: DGGITQSPKYLFRKEGQNVTLSCEQNLNHDAMYWYRQDPGQGLRLIYYSQIVNDFQKGDIAEGYSVSREKKESFPLTVTSAQKNPTAFYLCASSINGQGFGSGNTIYFGEGSWLTVV.

The rearrangement uses TRBV6-5 and TRBJ1-5, with 9 bases matching TRBD1. The CDR3 is 15 residues long. Trimming cost V 6 bases and J 9 bases; bases outside gene matches: 12. Germline values: CDR1 MNHEY, CDR2 SVGAGI. CDR3 DNA: TGTGCCAGCAGCACTATCCGGGACAGGGAATGGCCCCAGCATTTT. Residues: CASSTIRDREWPQHF.

The rearrangement uses TRBV28 and TRBJ2-1; D is unclear. The germline V gene has CDR1 MDHEN and CDR2 SYDVKM. Trimming removed 5 bases at V and 9 bases at J, with 17 bases between. The CDR3 sequence is 14 residues long. CDR3 in DNA: TGTGCCAGCAGTCCGCGGACCCAACCCCGTGAGCAGTTCTTC. Its translation: CASSPRTQPREQFF.

The chain joins TRBV4-3 to TRBJ2-7; D remains unclear. Germline values: CDR1 LGHNA, CDR2 YSLEER. The CDR3 contains 14 residues. V was pared by 0 bases and J by 4 bases, with 10 bases between. The CDR3 reads CASSQDRTIYEQYF. In DNA, the CDR3 is TGCGCCAGCAGCCAAGATCGAACAATTTACGAGCAGTACTTC.

This rearrangement joins TRBV30 to TRBJ2-7; no clear D. Per the germline V gene, CDR1 is GTSNPN and CDR2 is SVGIG (reference sequence). V lost 4 bases and J lost 4, with 8 bases in between. The length of the CDR3 is 11 residues. The CDR3 region is CAWTALYEQYF. In DNA, the CDR3 is TGTGCCTGGACAGCCCTGTACGAGCAGTACTTC. Filled out from reference TRBV30 and TRBJ2-7, the complete variable domain reads SQTIHQWPATLVQPVGSPLSLECTVEGTSNPNLYWYRQAAGRGLQLLFYSVGIGQISSEVPQNLSASRPQDRQFILSSKKLLLSDSGFYLCAWTALYEQYFGPGTRLTVT.

CDR3 DNA sequence: TGCAGCGTTGCACAGCCCACAGATACGCAGTATTTT. Its protein is CSVAQPTDTQYF. The V call is TRBV29-1, the J call TRBJ2-3; D call uncertain. Trimming took 4 bases from V and 2 from J, leaving 7 bases between them. Germline CDR1 reads SQVTM; CDR2 reads ANQGSEA. The CDR3 length is 12 residues.

The V and J genes are TRBV4-1 and TRBJ2-7; tentatively, D is TRBD1 or TRBD2 (7 bases each). The CDR3 spans 16 residues. With 4 bases removed from V and 3 bases from J, the gap between germline ends came to 19 bases. Germline-derived CDR1 and CDR2 are MGHRA and YSYEKL. As DNA, the CDR3 is TGCGCCAGCAGCCCAGTGAGCGGGACAGCCTTCTACGAGCAGTACTTC. Translation gives CASSPVSGTAFYEQYF.

The rearrangement links TRBV27 to TRBJ2-7, with unresolved D. From germline, CDR1 is MNHEY and CDR2 SMNVEV (reference sequence). The CDR3 length is 15 residues. Between the trimmed V and J ends, which lost 5 bases and 8 bases, there was a span of 22 bases. The CDR3 DNA follows: TGTGCCAGCAGTCCCCCCCCGGTTGTATCTACGAAGCAGTACTTC. This translates into CASSPPPVVSTKQYF.

V is TRBV30 and J is TRBJ1-1; unclear D gene. Trimming removed 0 bases from V and 10 bases from J, with 15 bases in between. CDR3 length equals 13 residues. The germline V gene has CDR1 GTSNPN and CDR2 SVGIG (reference sequence). The CDR3 DNA follows: TGTGCCTGGAGTGTAGAGCTCCCGATTGGAGCTTTCTTT. This translates into CAWSVELPIGAFF.

This chain joins TRBV28 and TRBJ1-1; D is uncertain. CDR1 is MDHEN and CDR2 is SYDVKM in the germline V gene. Trimming cost V 2 bases and J 0 bases, with 10 bases left between them. CDR3 size: 15 residues. The CDR3 protein is CASSLGSYMNTEAFF. CDR3 nucleotide sequence: TGTGCCAGCAGTTTAGGCAGCTACATGAACACTGAAGCTTTCTTT.

The chain couples TRBV7-6 to TRBJ2-1, with D tentatively TRBD2 (5 bases). Per germline, CDR1 SGHVS and CDR2 FNYEAQ. CDR3 length: 13 amino acids. Deletions cut 3 bases from V and 7 bases from J, with 10 bases between. Here the CDR3 DNA reads TGTGCCAGCAGCTTGCCCGGGATAAATGAGCAGTTCTTC. Its translation is CASSLPGINEQFF.

The chain uses TRBV10-3 and TRBJ2-1; 12 positions agree with TRBD2. The CDR3 totals 14 residues. V shed 6 bases, J shed 5 bases, and the junction held 2 bases outside the gene matches. Germline values: CDR1 ENHRY, CDR2 SYGVKD. The CDR3 reads CAIRWTSGDNEQFF. CDR3 bases: TGTGCCATCAGATGGACTAGCGGGGACAATGAGCAGTTCTTC.